This T cell receptor beta chain was captured by sequencing in a study of blood T cell repertoires in COVID-19. As for the study in general: Spain, Italy and the United States supplied samples that represented acute and convalescent COVID-19. T cells, B-cell-depleted T cells, or PBMCs provided the cDNA or gDNA that served as material.

Original data processing: Estimation of nucleated cell counts was performed using reference gene primer amplification. Assay used: immunoSEQ multiplex PCR; TCRdb lists only in-frame clones, some missing. The V and J calls and clone size were taken over from that table, and D and trimming were inferred from the DNA. This table has around 260,000 clones, around 87% appearing once. This CDR3 is built from 16 residues. With 2 bases removed from V and 1 base from J, the gap between germline ends came to 15 bases. Germline CDR1 is SGHNT and CDR2 is YYREEE (reference sequence). The Seattle patients, enrolled during active infection, were followed longitudinally.

This clonotype was obtained from a woman in her sixties or seventies with COVID-19, enrolled during active disease. The chain recombines TRBV5-4 with TRBJ1-1, with D possibly matching TRBD1 (5 bases). Sequencing input: peripheral blood. CDR3 residues: CASSLGHRTGNTEAFF. DNA for the CDR3: TGTGCCAGCAGCTTAGGTCACCGAACAGGGAACACTGAAGCTTTCTTT. Filled out from reference TRBV5-4 and TRBJ1-1, the complete variable domain reads ETGVTQSPTHLIKTRGQQVTLRCSSQSGHNTVSWYQQALGQGPQFIFQYYREEENGRGNFPPRFSGLQFPNYSSELNVNALELDDSALYLCASSLGHRTGNTEAFFGQGTRLTVV.